The clone carrying this TCR beta chain appeared a single time. Antigen unknown. Germline V lookup: CDR1 LNHDA, CDR2 SQIVND (reference sequence). V was clipped by 5 bases and J by 2 bases, with 15 bases between them. The CDR3 extends over 16 amino acids. The PCR contained 60 Vbeta and 13 Jbeta primers. Assay used: immunoSEQ multiplex PCR; TCRdb lists only in-frame clones, some missing. The table shows over 55,000 clones, with 70% to 80% occurring only once. The sample originates from a study of cytomegalovirus exposure and HLA in healthy donors. The study, taken as a whole, reports: Later analysis identified 15,000 to 20,000 TCR beta sequences associated with HLA alleles, using a false discovery rate threshold of 0.05. A prior analysis recorded that most TCR beta V segments were productive about 90% or about 30% of the time.

The source of this sequence is a woman aged 50 to 65 in good health and CMV-seropositive. The sample comprised PBMCs. The rearrangement uses TRBV19 and TRBJ1-4, with no clear D. The CDR3 spells CASSSPIQHTNEKLFF. The DNA for the CDR3 is TGTGCCAGTAGTTCCCCGATACAGCATACTAATGAAAAACTGTTTTTT.